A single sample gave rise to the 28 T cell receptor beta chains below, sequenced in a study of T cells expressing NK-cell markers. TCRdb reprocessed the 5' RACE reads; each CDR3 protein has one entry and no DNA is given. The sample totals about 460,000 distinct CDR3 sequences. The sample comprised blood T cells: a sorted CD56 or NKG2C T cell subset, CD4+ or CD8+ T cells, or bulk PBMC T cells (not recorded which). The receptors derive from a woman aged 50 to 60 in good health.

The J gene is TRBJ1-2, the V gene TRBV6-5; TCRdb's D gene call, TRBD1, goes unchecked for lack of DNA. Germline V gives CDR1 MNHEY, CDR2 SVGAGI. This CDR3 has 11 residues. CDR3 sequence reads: CASRQGGGYTF.

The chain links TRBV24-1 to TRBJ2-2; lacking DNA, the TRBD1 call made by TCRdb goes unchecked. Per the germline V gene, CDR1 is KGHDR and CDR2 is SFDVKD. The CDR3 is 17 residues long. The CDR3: CATSDVRDRGITGELFF.

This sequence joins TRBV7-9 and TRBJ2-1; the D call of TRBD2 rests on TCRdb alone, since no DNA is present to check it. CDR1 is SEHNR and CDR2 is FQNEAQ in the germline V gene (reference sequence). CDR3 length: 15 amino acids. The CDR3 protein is CASSSWQRESNEQFF.

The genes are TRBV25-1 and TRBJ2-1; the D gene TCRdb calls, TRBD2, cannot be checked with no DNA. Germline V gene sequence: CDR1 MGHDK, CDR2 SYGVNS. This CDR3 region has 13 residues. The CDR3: CASSDFGRDEQFF.

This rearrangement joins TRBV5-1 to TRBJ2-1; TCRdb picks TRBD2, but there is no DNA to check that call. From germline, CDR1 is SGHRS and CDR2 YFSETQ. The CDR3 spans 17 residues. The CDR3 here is CASSLGQGLAAIREQFF.

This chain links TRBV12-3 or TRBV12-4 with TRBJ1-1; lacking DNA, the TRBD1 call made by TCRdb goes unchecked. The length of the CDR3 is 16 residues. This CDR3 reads CASSARTGGMNTEAFF.

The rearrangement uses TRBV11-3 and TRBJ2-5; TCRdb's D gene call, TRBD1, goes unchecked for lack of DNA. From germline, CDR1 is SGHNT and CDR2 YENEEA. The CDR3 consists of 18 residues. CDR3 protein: CASSLAPLGSPNQETQYF.

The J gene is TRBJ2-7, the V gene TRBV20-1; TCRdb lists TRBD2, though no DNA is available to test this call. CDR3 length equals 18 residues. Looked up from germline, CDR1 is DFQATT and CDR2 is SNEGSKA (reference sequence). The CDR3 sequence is CSARGPFLLTSGSYEQYF.

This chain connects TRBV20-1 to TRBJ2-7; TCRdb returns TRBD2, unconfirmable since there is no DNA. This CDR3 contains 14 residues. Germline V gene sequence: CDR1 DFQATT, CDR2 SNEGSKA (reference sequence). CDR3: CSARGGSGSYEQYF.

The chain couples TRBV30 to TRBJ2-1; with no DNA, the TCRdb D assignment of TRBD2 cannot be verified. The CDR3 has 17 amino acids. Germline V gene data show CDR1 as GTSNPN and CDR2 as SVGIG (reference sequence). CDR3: CAWSVEASGALNNEQFF.

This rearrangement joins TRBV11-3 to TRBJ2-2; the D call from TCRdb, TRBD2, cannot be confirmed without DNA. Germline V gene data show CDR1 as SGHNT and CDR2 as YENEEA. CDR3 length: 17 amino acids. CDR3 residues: CASSLETGTSGTGELFF.

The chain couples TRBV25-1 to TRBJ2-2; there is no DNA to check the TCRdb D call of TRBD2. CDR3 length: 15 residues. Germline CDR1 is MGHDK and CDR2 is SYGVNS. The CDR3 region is CASTFSGRDTGELFF.

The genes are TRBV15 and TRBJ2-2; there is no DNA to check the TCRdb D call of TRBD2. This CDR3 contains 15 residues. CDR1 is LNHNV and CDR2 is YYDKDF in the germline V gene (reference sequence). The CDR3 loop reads CATSSLRGRAGELFF.

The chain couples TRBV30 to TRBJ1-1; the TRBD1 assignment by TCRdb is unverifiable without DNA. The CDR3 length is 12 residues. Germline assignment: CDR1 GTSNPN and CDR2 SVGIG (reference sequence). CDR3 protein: CAWRSGGSEAFF.

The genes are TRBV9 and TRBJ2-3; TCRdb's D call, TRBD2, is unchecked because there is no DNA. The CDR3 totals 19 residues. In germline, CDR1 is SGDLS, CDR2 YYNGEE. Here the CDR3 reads CASSVGIRLAGGSTDTQYF.

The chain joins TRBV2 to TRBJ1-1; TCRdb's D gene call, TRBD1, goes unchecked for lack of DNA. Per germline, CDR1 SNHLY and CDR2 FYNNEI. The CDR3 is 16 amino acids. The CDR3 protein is CASSEWPTGMNTEAFF.

The CDR3: CATSHSFTSGSSYEQYF. The chain employs TRBV6-2 or TRBV6-3 and TRBJ2-7; there is no DNA to check the TCRdb D call of TRBD2. The CDR3 is 17 amino acids. From germline, CDR1 is MNHEY and CDR2 SVGEGT.

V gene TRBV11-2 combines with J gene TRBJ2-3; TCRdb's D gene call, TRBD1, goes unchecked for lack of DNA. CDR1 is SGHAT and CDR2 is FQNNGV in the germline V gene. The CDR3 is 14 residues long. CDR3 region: CASSPWRGEDTQYF.

The CDR3 loop reads CASATGEIYNEQFF. The chain links TRBV7-6 to TRBJ2-1; TCRdb calls TRBD2, which cannot be checked without DNA. This CDR3 has 14 residues. Germline loops: CDR1 SGHVS, CDR2 FNYEAQ.

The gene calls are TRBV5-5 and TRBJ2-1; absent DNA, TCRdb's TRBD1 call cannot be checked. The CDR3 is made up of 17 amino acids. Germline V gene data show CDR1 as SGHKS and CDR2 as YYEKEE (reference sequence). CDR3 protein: CASSLGSFRGTYNEQFF.

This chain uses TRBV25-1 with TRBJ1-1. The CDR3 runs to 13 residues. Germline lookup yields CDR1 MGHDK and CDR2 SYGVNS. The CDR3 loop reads CASTQTDNTEAFF.

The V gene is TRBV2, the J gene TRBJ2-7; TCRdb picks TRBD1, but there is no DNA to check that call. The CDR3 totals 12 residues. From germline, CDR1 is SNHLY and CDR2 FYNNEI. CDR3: CASSRTGVEQYF.

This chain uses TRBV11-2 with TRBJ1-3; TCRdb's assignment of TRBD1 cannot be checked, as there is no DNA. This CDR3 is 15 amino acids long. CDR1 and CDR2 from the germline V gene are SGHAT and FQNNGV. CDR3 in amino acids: CASNQQGAQGNTIYF.

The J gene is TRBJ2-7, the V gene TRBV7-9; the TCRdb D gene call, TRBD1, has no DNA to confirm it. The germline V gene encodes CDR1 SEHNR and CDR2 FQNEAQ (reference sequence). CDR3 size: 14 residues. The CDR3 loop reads CASSPGQWNDEQYF.

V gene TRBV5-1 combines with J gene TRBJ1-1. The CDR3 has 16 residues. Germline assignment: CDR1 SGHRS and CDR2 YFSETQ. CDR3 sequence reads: CASSLRSIAMNTEAFF. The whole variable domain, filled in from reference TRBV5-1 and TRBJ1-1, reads KAGVTQTPRYLIKTRGQQVTLSCSPISGHRSVSWYQQTPGQGLQFLFEYFSETQRNKGNFPGRFSGRQFSNSRSEMNVSTLELGDSALYLCASSLRSIAMNTEAFFGQGTRLTVV.

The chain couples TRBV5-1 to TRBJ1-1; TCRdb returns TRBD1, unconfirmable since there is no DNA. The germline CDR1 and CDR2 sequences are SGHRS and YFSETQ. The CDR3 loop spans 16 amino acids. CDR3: CASSLNRINRGTEAFF.

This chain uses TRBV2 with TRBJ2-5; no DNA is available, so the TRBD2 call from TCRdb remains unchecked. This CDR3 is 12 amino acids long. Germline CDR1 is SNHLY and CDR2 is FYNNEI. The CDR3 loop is CASSGLGETQYF.

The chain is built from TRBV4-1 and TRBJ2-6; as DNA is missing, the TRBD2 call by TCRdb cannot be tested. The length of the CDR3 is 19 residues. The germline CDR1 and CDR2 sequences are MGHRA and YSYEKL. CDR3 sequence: CASSHLGLAELSGANVLTF.